The 27 T cell receptor beta chains below come from one sample, sequenced in a study of identical twins' blood T cells. Each CDR3 protein is one row after TCRdb ran MiXCR on the 5' RACE reads. The data hold 350,000 to 450,000 distinct CDR3 sequences, with about 28% observed a single time. The sample comprised PBMCs. The receptors shown here come from a woman aged 18 to 55 in good health.

Turning to this clonotype: The conserved phenylalanine or tryptophan is not found at the CDR3 terminus, so this likely reflects a read error. V and J are TRBV20-1 and TRBJ2-1, with D perhaps TRBD1 (7 bases). Germline assignment: CDR1 DFQATT and CDR2 SNEGSKA (reference sequence). V lost 0 bases, J lost 8 bases, and 23 bases lay in between. The CDR3 spans 17 residues. The CDR3 DNA is TGCAGTGCTAGAGACGCAAGTCCCAGGGGGGCCGGTCATGAGCAGTTCTTA. Protein: CSARDASPRGAGHEQFL.

CDR3 region: CASNPGNHYNEQFF. CDR3 DNA: TGTGCCAGCAACCCCGGGAACCACTACAATGAGCAGTTCTTC. The J gene is TRBJ2-1, the V gene TRBV2; TRBD2 is a possible D gene (5 bases). V lost 7 bases and J lost 3, with 13 bases in between. CDR1 and CDR2 from the germline V gene are SNHLY and FYNNEI. The CDR3 totals 14 residues.

The rearrangement uses TRBV24-1 and TRBJ1-1; unclear D gene. Germline CDR1 KGHDR, CDR2 SFDVKD. V shed 3 bases and J shed 11 bases, with 9 bases lying between them. This CDR3 spans 11 amino acids. DNA for the CDR3: TGTGCCACCAGTGATGGGGTTGGCGCTTTCTTT. It is translated as CATSDGVGAFF.

This clonotype has just a few counts. The rearrangement uses TRBV6-5 and TRBJ1-1, with D uncertain. Trimming took off 7 bases at V and 1 base at J, with 19 bases between the two ends. CDR1 and CDR2 from the germline V gene are MNHEY and SVGAGI. The CDR3 is made up of 16 amino acids. CDR3 in amino acids: CASTPGGYRSNTEAFF. Written as DNA, the CDR3 is TGTGCCAGCACCCCAGGAGGGTACAGATCGAACACTGAAGCTTTCTTT.

On this clonotype itself: A read error may account for a junction end that differs from germline. The chain couples TRBV6-5 to TRBJ1-1; D possibly corresponds to TRBD1 (6 bases). The germline V gene has CDR1 MNHEY and CDR2 SVGAGI. The CDR3 is made up of 15 amino acids. CDR3 in DNA: TGTGCCGGCAGCCACCAACCGAGGGGGGCCACTGAAGCTTTCTTT. It specifies CAGSHQPRGATEAFF.

This clonotype was seen a few times. V usage is TRBV5-1 and J usage is TRBJ2-2, with D possibly being TRBD1 (5 bases). V lost 5 bases and J 2 bases, leaving 16 bases between the germline ends. Germline V gene data show CDR1 as SGHRS and CDR2 as YFSETQ. This CDR3 is built from 16 residues. CDR3 in DNA: TGCGCCAGCAGAAACTACCAGGGCCCCAACACCGGGGAGCTGTTTTTT. Amino acids: CASRNYQGPNTGELFF.

This clonotype has only a few counts. The rearrangement joins TRBV5-1 to TRBJ1-1; D remains unclear. Germline CDR1 SGHRS, CDR2 YFSETQ. V was shortened by 4 bases and J by 8 bases, with 18 bases between the two germline ends. The CDR3 extends over 14 amino acids. The CDR3 nucleotides read TGCGCCAGCAGCCACGGTTATAAGAATACGGAAGCTTTCTTT. Protein: CASSHGYKNTEAFF.

This chain links TRBV7-9 with TRBJ2-1, with D unclear. The germline V gene encodes CDR1 SEHNR and CDR2 FQNEAQ (reference sequence). The CDR3 runs to 15 residues. The V gene lost 3 bases and the J gene lost 0 bases, with 9 bases spanning the gap. CDR3 nucleotide sequence: TGTGCCAGCAGCTTTGAATACAGCTCCTACAATGAGCAGTTCTTC. Residues: CASSFEYSSYNEQFF.

This clonotype was seen only a few times. The CDR3 region has the DNA TGCGCCAGCAGCCGGGGGGACAGGGGGTATAATTCACCCCTCCACTTT. It encodes CASSRGDRGYNSPLHF. V is TRBV4-3 and J is TRBJ1-6; TRBD1 matches at 11 bases. Germline V gene sequence: CDR1 LGHNA, CDR2 YSLEER. This CDR3 comprises 16 residues. Losses at the gene ends were 4 bases for V and 4 bases for J; bases not matched to a gene: 3.

Only a few counts were recorded for this clonotype. This chain uses TRBV24-1 with TRBJ2-1, with D possibly being TRBD2 (6 bases). This CDR3 contains 16 residues. Trimming pared 4 bases from V and 8 bases from J, leaving 20 bases between. Per germline, CDR1 KGHDR and CDR2 SFDVKD. CDR3 in DNA: TGTGCCACCAGTGACGTGGGGGGAGGAAATGCCCATGAGCAGTTCTTC. Protein: CATSDVGGGNAHEQFF.

In this sample, this clonotype turned up a few times. This chain uses TRBV20-1 with TRBJ1-1; D is ambiguous. CDR1 DFQATT and CDR2 SNEGSKA come from the germline V gene (reference sequence). The CDR3 is 14 amino acids. Trimming stripped 5 bases from V and 4 bases from J, with 17 bases between. Here the CDR3 DNA reads TGCAGTGCTGGAACCCACGGAGGTGGCACTGAAGCTTTCTTT. The encoded protein is CSAGTHGGGTEAFF.

This clonotype showed up just a few times. The V and J genes are TRBV11-2 and TRBJ1-3; 7 nucleotides line up with TRBD1. Trimming removed 5 bases from V and 9 bases from J; junction bases left unmatched: 13. The CDR3 is 15 residues long. The germline CDR1 and CDR2 sequences are SGHAT and FQNNGV. The CDR3 spells CASSQTSGQTGTIYF. The CDR3 DNA follows: TGTGCCAGCAGCCAAACCTCGGGACAGACAGGCACCATATATTTT.

This rearrangement joins TRBV20-1 to TRBJ1-5; weak D call: TRBD1 (5 bases). Trimming cost V 5 bases and J 9 bases, with 14 bases left between them. Germline loops: CDR1 DFQATT, CDR2 SNEGSKA (reference sequence). This CDR3 region has 12 residues. For the CDR3, the DNA is TGCAGTGCTGCCCCGGGGGGGACGCCCCAGCATTTT. Encoded protein: CSAAPGGTPQHF.

V gene TRBV7-9 combines with J gene TRBJ1-1; 8 positions match TRBD1. This CDR3 has 16 residues. J gave up 2 bases and V 5 bases, and 10 bases lay outside the gene matches. Germline CDR1 SEHNR, CDR2 FQNEAQ (reference sequence). The DNA of the CDR3 is TGTGCCAGCAGCCGTTCGACAGGGGTCTTTAACACTGAAGCTTTCTTT. Protein: CASSRSTGVFNTEAFF.

About this clonotype itself: At one of its ends the junction is not consistent with the germline gene, which may arise from a read error. The CDR3 DNA reads TGTGCCAGCAGTTTTCAGCCCGGGGGTTACGAGCAATACTTC. This encodes CASSFQPGGYEQYF. V gene TRBV28 combines with J gene TRBJ2-7; D is perhaps TRBD2 (6 bases). CDR1 is MDHEN, CDR2 SYDVKM, per germline. The CDR3 is made up of 14 amino acids.

The chain recombines TRBV19 with TRBJ2-1; perhaps TRBD2 as D (6 bases). The CDR3 is 16 residues long. V shed 5 bases and J shed 4 bases, with 18 bases lying between them. The V gene's germline CDR1 is LNHDA and CDR2 SQIVND (reference sequence). The CDR3 DNA follows: TGTGCCAGTAGTGGGTCCGGTGGCGGGGAATACAATGAGCAGTTCTTC. Its protein product is CASSGSGGGEYNEQFF.

V gene TRBV29-1 combines with J gene TRBJ1-2; D is undetermined. V was trimmed by 1 base and J by 7 bases, leaving 22 bases between them. CDR1 SQVTM and CDR2 ANQGSEA come from the germline V gene. The CDR3 is made up of 16 amino acids. CDR3 nucleotides: TGCAGCGTTGAAGCCGACGTGATGGGGATCAGTCTTGGCTACACCTTC. This codes for CSVEADVMGISLGYTF. The entire variable domain, with the rest obtained from reference TRBV29-1 and TRBJ1-2, is as follows: SAVISQKPSRDICQRGTSLTIQCQVDSQVTMMFWYRQQPGQSLTLIATANQGSEATYESGFVIDKFPISRPNLTFSTLTVSNMSPEDSSIYLCSVEADVMGISLGYTFGSGTRLTVV.

This clonotype was seen many times. The chain is built from TRBV5-1 and TRBJ2-3; unclear D gene. Germline V gives CDR1 SGHRS, CDR2 YFSETQ. Trimming left V 0 bases short and J 4 bases short, with 9 bases between. The CDR3 spans 14 residues. CDR3 nucleotides: TGCGCCAGCAGCTTGGGGCAGGCCTCAGATACGCAGTATTTT. Its translation: CASSLGQASDTQYF.

This clonotype was seen a handful of times. This chain uses TRBV5-1 with TRBJ2-6; D is uncertain. Germline CDR1 and CDR2: SGHRS and YFSETQ. This CDR3 contains 14 residues. Trimming removed 1 base from V and 1 base from J, with 3 bases in between. The CDR3 DNA follows: TGCGCCAGCAGCTTGCGTTCTGGGGCCAACGTCCTGACTTTC. Its protein product is CASSLRSGANVLTF.

The chain links TRBV29-1 to TRBJ1-1; tentatively, D is TRBD1 (6 bases). With 3 bases removed from V and 0 bases from J, the gap between germline ends came to 8 bases. In germline, CDR1 is SQVTM, CDR2 ANQGSEA. The length of the CDR3 is 13 residues. The CDR3 nucleotides are TGCAGCGTTGATGACAGGTTGAACACTGAAGCTTTCTTT. It translates to CSVDDRLNTEAFF.

The CDR3 sequence: CASSFLDRTGDEQYF. The DNA of the CDR3 is TGTGCCAGCAGTTTCCTTGACCGTACAGGGGACGAGCAGTACTTC. The V and J genes are TRBV28 and TRBJ2-7, with 7 positions matching TRBD1. This CDR3 spans 15 amino acids. CDR1 MDHEN and CDR2 SYDVKM come from the germline V gene. Trimming at V came to 3 bases and at J to 5 bases, leaving 10 bases not matched to a gene. Looking up the rest from reference TRBV28 and TRBJ2-7 gives the full variable domain: DVKVTQSSRYLVKRTGEKVFLECVQDMDHENMFWYRQDPGLGLRLIYFSYDVKMKEKGDIPEGYSVSREKKERFSLILESASTNQTSMYLCASSFLDRTGDEQYFGPGTRLTVT.

This clonotype was picked up a small number of times. This rearrangement joins TRBV7-9 to TRBJ1-1; no firm D call. This CDR3 comprises 16 residues. Germline-derived CDR1 and CDR2 are SEHNR and FQNEAQ (reference sequence). The germline V and J ends were trimmed by 5 bases and 0 bases, with 16 bases remaining between them. This CDR3 is CASSPVRATMNTEAFF. In DNA, the CDR3 is TGTGCCAGCAGCCCCGTAAGGGCAACTATGAACACTGAAGCTTTCTTT.

The chain employs TRBV15 and TRBJ1-2; D is ambiguous. Germline values: CDR1 LNHNV, CDR2 YYDKDF (reference sequence). This CDR3 is built from 15 residues. The germline V and J ends were trimmed by 0 bases and 3 bases, with 11 bases remaining between them. The chain's CDR3 is CATSRDLSGYYGYTF. DNA of the CDR3: TGTGCCACCAGCAGAGATCTCTCGGGGTACTATGGCTACACCTTC.

This chain uses TRBV29-1 with TRBJ2-5; D is perhaps TRBD2 (5 bases). The length of the CDR3 is 12 residues. Trimming pared 5 bases from V and 4 bases from J, leaving 11 bases between. The germline CDR1 and CDR2 sequences are SQVTM and ANQGSEA. This CDR3 reads CSVLGDGETQYF. CDR3 DNA sequence: TGCAGCGTTTTGGGAGATGGAGAGACCCAGTACTTC.

The gene calls are TRBV5-1 and TRBJ2-3; D unresolved. The germline gives CDR1 SGHRS, CDR2 YFSETQ. Trimming left V 4 bases short and J 2 bases short, with 20 bases between. The CDR3 consists of 17 residues. The CDR3 sequence: CASSPEWLLAATDTQYF. The CDR3, as DNA: TGCGCCAGCAGCCCCGAGTGGCTCCTCGCGGCCACAGATACGCAGTATTTT.

This clonotype turned up a few times. This sequence joins TRBV7-9 and TRBJ1-4; D is unclear. V gave up 5 bases and J gave up 6 bases, with 10 bases separating them. Germline V gives CDR1 SEHNR, CDR2 FQNEAQ (reference sequence). CDR3 length equals 13 residues. The CDR3 coding sequence is TGTGCCAGCAGCCGCCTGGGTTATGAAAAACTGTTTTTT. It specifies CASSRLGYEKLFF.

This clonotype was seen only a few times. V and J are TRBV6-2 or TRBV6-3 and TRBJ2-3; 7 nucleotides line up with TRBD2. The CDR3 totals 16 residues. From germline, CDR1 is MNHEY and CDR2 SVGEGT. The V gene end was trimmed by 2 bases and the J gene end by 3 bases; junction bases not matched to a gene: 8. The CDR3 DNA follows: TGTGCCAGCAGTTACGAGCGGCCGGGAGGTACAGATACGCAGTATTTT. This codes for CASSYERPGGTDTQYF.